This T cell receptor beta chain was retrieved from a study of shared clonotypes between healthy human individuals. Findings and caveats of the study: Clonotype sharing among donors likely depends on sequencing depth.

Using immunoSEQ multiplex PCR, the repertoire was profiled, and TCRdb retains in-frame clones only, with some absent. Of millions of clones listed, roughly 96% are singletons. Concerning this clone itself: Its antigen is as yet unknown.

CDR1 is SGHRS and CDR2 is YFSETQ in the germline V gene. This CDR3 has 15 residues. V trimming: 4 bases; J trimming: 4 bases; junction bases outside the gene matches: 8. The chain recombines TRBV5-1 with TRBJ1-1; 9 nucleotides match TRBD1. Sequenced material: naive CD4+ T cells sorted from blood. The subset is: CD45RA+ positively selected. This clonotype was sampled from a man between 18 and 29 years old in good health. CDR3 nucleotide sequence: TGCGCCAGCAGCCCCCTTGACAGGGGGGTCACTGAAGCTTTCTTT. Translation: CASSPLDRGVTEAFF.